These 28 T cell receptor beta chains were sequenced from one sample in a study of HIV-infected patients and healthy controls. TCRdb analysed the 5' RACE reads with MiXCR anew, one entry per CDR3 protein. The profile shows around 62,000 distinct CDR3 sequences, about 19% of them singletons. The sample was CD4+ T cells from blood. These TCRs come from a human donor in good health.

The chain couples TRBV2 to TRBJ1-6; tentatively, D is TRBD1 (6 bases). Trimming took off 7 bases at V and 4 bases at J, with 17 bases between the two ends. The CDR3 runs to 16 residues. CDR1 is SNHLY and CDR2 is FYNNEI in the germline V gene. The CDR3 coding sequence is TGTGCCAGCAAGGACGATCAGGGGTTGTATAATTCACCCCTCCACTTT. It is translated as CASKDDQGLYNSPLHF.

The CDR3 DNA sequence: TGTGCCAGCACCCGAAGGTCGGGGTTGGGGAGCGAGACCCAGTACTTC. The encoded protein is CASTRRSGLGSETQYF. The chain is built from TRBV12-3 or TRBV12-4 and TRBJ2-5; tentative D call: TRBD2 (5 bases). The CDR3 contains 16 residues. V dropped 7 bases and J dropped 5 bases, with 23 bases sitting between them.

The count of this clonotype is one. The chain combines TRBV9 with TRBJ2-2; D remains ambiguous. The CDR3 extends over 12 amino acids. Trimming left V 4 bases short and J 3 bases short, with 4 bases between. From germline, CDR1 is SGDLS and CDR2 YYNGEE. This CDR3 is CASSSHTGELFF. The CDR3 nucleotides read TGTGCCAGCAGCTCTCACACCGGGGAGCTGTTTTTT.

In this sample, this clonotype turned up once. The chain employs TRBV28 and TRBJ2-7; 11 bases are shared with TRBD1. Per the germline V gene, CDR1 is MDHEN and CDR2 is SYDVKM. This CDR3 has 15 residues. The CDR3 nucleotides are TGTGCTGGCTCAGCCAGGGGACAGGGGGGCCACGAGCAGTACTTC. Its protein is CAGSARGQGGHEQYF.

This clonotype was recorded at least ten times. The rearrangement uses TRBV5-1 and TRBJ1-4; tentatively, D is TRBD1 (5 bases). The germline V gene encodes CDR1 SGHRS and CDR2 YFSETQ. This CDR3 region has 17 residues. The germline V and J ends were trimmed by 4 bases and 7 bases, with 23 bases remaining between them. The CDR3 here is CASSLGTDRNTFEKLFF. The CDR3 coding sequence is TGCGCCAGCAGCCTAGGGACGGACCGAAACACGTTTGAAAAACTGTTTTTT.

The chain links TRBV2 to TRBJ2-7; D may be TRBD1 (6 bases). V was pared by 5 bases and J by 2 bases, with 13 bases between. CDR1 and CDR2 from the germline V gene are SNHLY and FYNNEI. The length of the CDR3 is 14 residues. CDR3 sequence: CASSIDRPPYEQYF. The CDR3 DNA reads TGTGCCAGCAGTATAGACAGGCCCCCCTACGAGCAGTACTTC.

The V call is TRBV12-3 or TRBV12-4, the J call TRBJ1-6; no firm D call. The CDR3 is made up of 13 amino acids. V lost 2 bases and J lost 13, with 12 bases in between. The CDR3 DNA follows: TGTGCCAGCAGTTTACGTGGCAATGACCCCCTCCACTTT. Protein product: CASSLRGNDPLHF.

This chain uses TRBV5-1 with TRBJ1-1, with D perhaps TRBD1 (6 bases). Germline CDR1 SGHRS, CDR2 YFSETQ. Trimming took off 3 bases at V and 1 base at J, with 10 bases between the two ends. This CDR3 has 14 residues. DNA for the CDR3: TGCGCCAGCAGCTCGGACAGTCCGAACACTGAAGCTTTCTTT. Its protein product is CASSSDSPNTEAFF. The variable domain in full, with the rest retrieved from reference TRBV5-1 and TRBJ1-1, is KAGVTQTPRYLIKTRGQQVTLSCSPISGHRSVSWYQQTPGQGLQFLFEYFSETQRNKGNFPGRFSGRQFSNSRSEMNVSTLELGDSALYLCASSSDSPNTEAFFGQGTRLTVV.

This clonotype has just a few counts. The chain uses TRBV6-2 or TRBV6-3 and TRBJ2-7, with D unclear. Germline values: CDR1 MNHEY, CDR2 SVGEGT. V was shortened by 7 bases and J by 7 bases, with 17 bases between the two germline ends. There are 13 residues in the CDR3. CDR3 region: CASTHGPLGEQYF. The CDR3 DNA follows: TGTGCCAGCACCCATGGACCGCTCGGAGAGCAGTACTTC.

This chain joins TRBV6-1 and TRBJ1-1; D remains ambiguous. Trimming took 7 bases from V and 11 from J, leaving 20 bases between them. CDR1 is MNHNS and CDR2 is SASEGT in the germline V gene. The CDR3 runs to 13 residues. CDR3 coding DNA: TGTGCCAGCACTACGGGTGGACGATCGATTGCTTTCTTT. Protein product: CASTTGGRSIAFF.

This clonotype showed up many times. The V gene is TRBV12-3 or TRBV12-4, the J gene TRBJ2-1; D possibly matches TRBD1 or TRBD2 (6 bases each). This CDR3 is built from 14 residues. The V end lost 3 bases, the J end lost 4 bases, and 10 bases lay between the germline ends. The CDR3 DNA reads as TGTGCCAGCAGTTTTGGGGGGCCTTACAATGAGCAGTTCTTC. It encodes CASSFGGPYNEQFF.

This clonotype showed up many times. The chain recombines TRBV29-1 with TRBJ1-1; TRBD1 matches at 8 bases. The length of the CDR3 is 14 residues. The junction had 8 bases not matched to a gene; V was cut back by 4 bases and J by 4 bases. Germline values: CDR1 SQVTM, CDR2 ANQGSEA. CDR3 nucleotides: TGCAGCGTTGTCCAGGGGGCGTCAGGCACTGAAGCTTTCTTT. This sequence encodes CSVVQGASGTEAFF.

The table lists this clonotype with a few counts. The chain has TRBV7-9 and TRBJ2-7; 12 bases map to TRBD2. After removal of 0 bases from V and 6 bases from J, the junction contained 9 bases not matched to a gene. This CDR3 region has 17 residues. CDR1 SEHNR and CDR2 FQNEAQ come from the germline V gene (reference sequence). The CDR3 here is CASSLAPHLAGGAEQYF. DNA for the CDR3: TGTGCCAGCAGCTTAGCCCCTCATCTAGCGGGAGGGGCCGAGCAGTACTTC.

At least ten counts were recorded for this clonotype. The genes are TRBV7-2 and TRBJ1-1; no clear D. Between the trimmed V and J ends, which lost 0 bases and 4 bases, there was a span of 6 bases. Germline assignment: CDR1 SGHTA and CDR2 FQGNSA. The CDR3 is 13 residues long. In DNA form, the CDR3 reads TGTGCCAGCAGCTTAGCCTGGGGCACTGAAGCTTTCTTT. Protein: CASSLAWGTEAFF. Full variable domain (missing parts from reference TRBV7-2 and TRBJ1-1): GAGVSQSPSNKVTEKGKDVELRCDPISGHTALYWYRQSLGQGLEFLIYFQGNSAPDKSGLPSDRFSAERTGGSVSTLTIQRTQQEDSAVYLCASSLAWGTEAFFGQGTRLTVV.

The genes are TRBV27 and TRBJ2-7, with a weak D call TRBD2 (6 bases). This CDR3 region has 14 residues. Germline V gene data show CDR1 as MNHEY and CDR2 as SMNVEV (reference sequence). V lost 10 bases and J 0 bases, leaving 16 bases between the germline ends. The CDR3 sequence is CATRDGGGSYEQYF. DNA for the CDR3: TGTGCCACCCGGGACGGGGGAGGCTCCTACGAGCAGTACTTC.

This clonotype showed up just a few times. This rearrangement joins TRBV15 to TRBJ2-1; D is undetermined. V lost 6 bases and J 7 bases, leaving 10 bases between the germline ends. The CDR3 sequence is 12 residues long. Germline V gene data show CDR1 as LNHNV and CDR2 as YYDKDF (reference sequence). The CDR3 DNA is TGTGCCACCAGAGGACCGTATAATGAGCAGTTCTTC. Protein product: CATRGPYNEQFF.

This clonotype has only a few counts. V gene TRBV11-3 combines with J gene TRBJ2-7; 7 bases align to TRBD1. V trimming: 5 bases; J trimming: 3 bases; junction bases outside the gene matches: 10. This CDR3 has 15 amino acids. Germline V gene lookup returns CDR1 SGHNT and CDR2 YENEEA. The CDR3 DNA reads TGTGCCAGCAGCCCGCGTGGGACAGCGGACTACGAGCAGTACTTC. Translation: CASSPRGTADYEQYF.

Many counts were recorded for this clonotype. V and J are TRBV12-3 or TRBV12-4 and TRBJ1-1, with D maybe TRBD1 (5 bases). CDR3 length: 15 residues. Deletions cut 5 bases from V and 2 bases from J, with 15 bases between. CDR3: CASSLNGGVNTEAFF. The CDR3 DNA reads as TGTGCCAGCAGTCTCAACGGGGGGGTCAACACTGAAGCTTTCTTT.

This clonotype was observed at least ten times. The CDR3 protein is CASSFEGTDTQYF. The CDR3 nucleotides are TGCGCCAGCAGCTTTGAGGGCACAGATACGCAGTATTTT. The chain carries TRBV5-1 and TRBJ2-3; no clear D gene. The V end lost 2 bases, the J end lost 1 base, and 5 bases lay between the germline ends. The germline V gene has CDR1 SGHRS and CDR2 YFSETQ. The CDR3 length is 13 residues.

The genes are TRBV29-1 and TRBJ2-3; D is unclear. The CDR3 sequence is 13 residues long. The germline gives CDR1 SQVTM, CDR2 ANQGSEA. Trimming pared 1 base from V and 0 bases from J, leaving 5 bases between. The CDR3 region is CSVEGRSTDTQYF. The CDR3 nucleotides read TGCAGCGTTGAAGGCAGAAGCACAGATACGCAGTATTTT.

This chain joins TRBV2 and TRBJ1-5, with a tentative D call TRBD1 (6 bases). The V gene's germline CDR1 is SNHLY and CDR2 FYNNEI. Trimming removed 3 bases from V and 7 bases from J, with 10 bases in between. The CDR3 is 13 residues long. CDR3 in DNA: TGTGCCAGCAGTGACCAGGGGCGGCAGCCCCAGCATTTT. Its translation is CASSDQGRQPQHF.

The V gene is TRBV12-3 or TRBV12-4, the J gene TRBJ1-2; 9 nucleotides line up with TRBD1. Trimming removed 1 base from V and 4 bases from J; junction bases left unmatched: 7. CDR3 size: 16 residues. CDR3 bases: TGTGCCAGCAGTTTAGAGGCAGACAGGGGGATCTATGGCTACACCTTC. Protein product: CASSLEADRGIYGYTF.

The chain links TRBV6-5 to TRBJ2-1; tentatively, D is TRBD1 (6 bases). V was clipped by 6 bases and J by 0 bases, with 15 bases between them. Per the germline V gene, CDR1 is MNHEY and CDR2 is SVGAGI. The CDR3 consists of 16 residues. This CDR3 is CASSMGAVSSYNEQFF. CDR3 coding DNA: TGTGCCAGCAGCATGGGGGCTGTGAGCTCCTACAATGAGCAGTTCTTC.

This clonotype appeared many times. The gene calls are TRBV6-5 and TRBJ2-1; 11 bases agree with TRBD2. V lost 7 bases, J lost 3 bases, and 5 bases stayed unmatched. Germline values: CDR1 MNHEY, CDR2 SVGAGI. This CDR3 region has 15 residues. The CDR3 region has the DNA TGTGCCAGCACTCATAGCGGGAGGGGCTACAATGAGCAGTTCTTC. Amino acid sequence: CASTHSGRGYNEQFF.

The chain links TRBV3-1 to TRBJ1-1, with D possibly being TRBD1 (6 bases). Looked up from germline, CDR1 is LGHDT and CDR2 is YNNKEL (reference sequence). CDR3 length equals 13 residues. Trimming cost V 4 bases and J 4 bases, with 10 bases left between them. In DNA form, the CDR3 reads TGTGCCAGCAGCCGGGGGGGCGGCACTGAAGCTTTCTTT. Translating it yields CASSRGGGTEAFF.

This clonotype occurred a few times. The V and J genes are TRBV20-1 and TRBJ1-1; D uncertain. This CDR3 is 12 amino acids long. The germline gives CDR1 DFQATT, CDR2 SNEGSKA (reference sequence). V gave up 1 base and J gave up 0 bases, with 3 bases separating them. DNA of the CDR3: TGCAGTGCTAGAGTTGTGAACACTGAAGCTTTCTTT. Its translation: CSARVVNTEAFF.

The genes are TRBV5-1 and TRBJ1-1; D ambiguous. Germline assignment: CDR1 SGHRS and CDR2 YFSETQ. The V gene lost 4 bases and the J gene lost 0 bases, with 10 bases spanning the gap. The CDR3 is 14 residues long. The CDR3 region is CASSDGLMNTEAFF. For the CDR3, the DNA is TGCGCCAGCAGCGACGGCCTAATGAACACTGAAGCTTTCTTT.

The chain carries TRBV12-3 or TRBV12-4 and TRBJ2-1, with D possibly being TRBD1 (5 bases). The CDR3 covers 15 residues. Trimming removed 5 bases at V and 4 bases at J, with 15 bases between. CDR3: CASSPQGFGYNEQFF. CDR3 sequence (DNA): TGTGCCAGCAGTCCGCAGGGTTTTGGGTACAATGAGCAGTTCTTC.